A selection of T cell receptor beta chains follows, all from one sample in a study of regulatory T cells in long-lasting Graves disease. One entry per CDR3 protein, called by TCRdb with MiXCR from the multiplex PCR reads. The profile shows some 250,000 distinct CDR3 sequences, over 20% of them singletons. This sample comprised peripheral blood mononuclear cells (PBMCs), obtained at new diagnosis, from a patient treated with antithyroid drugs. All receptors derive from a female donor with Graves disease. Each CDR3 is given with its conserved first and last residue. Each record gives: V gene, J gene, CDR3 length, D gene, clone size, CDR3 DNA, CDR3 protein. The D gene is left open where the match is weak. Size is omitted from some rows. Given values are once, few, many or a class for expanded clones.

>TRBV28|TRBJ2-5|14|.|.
TGTGCCAGCAGGGCCAATGGGGGCGGGGAGACCCAGTACTTC
CASRANGGGETQYF
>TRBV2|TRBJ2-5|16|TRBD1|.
TGTGCCAGCAGTGACACAGGGGGCACCCCCCAAGAGACCCAGTACTTC
CASSDTGGTPQETQYF
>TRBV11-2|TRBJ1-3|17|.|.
TGTGCCAGCAGCTTCGCGATACAGGGATTCTCTGGAAACACCATATATTTT
CASSFAIQGFSGNTIYF
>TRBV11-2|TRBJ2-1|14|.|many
TGTGCCAGCAGCTTAGTTAGTAGCAGGGATGAGCAGTTCTTC
CASSLVSSRDEQFF
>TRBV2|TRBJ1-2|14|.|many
TGTGCCAGCATCCGGGCAGGAGGAATCTATGGCTACACCTTC
CASIRAGGIYGYTF
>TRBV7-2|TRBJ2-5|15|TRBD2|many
TGTGCCAGCAGCTTCCTAGCGGGAGGGAAAGAGACCCAGTACTTC
CASSFLAGGKETQYF
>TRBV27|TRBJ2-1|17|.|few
TGTGCCAGCAGTTTAGAAGGTAGCGGCCCTCATAGCAATGAGCAGTTCTTC
CASSLEGSGPHSNEQFF
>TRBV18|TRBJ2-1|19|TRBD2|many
TGTGCCAGCTCAAAAACCGGGACTAGCGGGAGTAGGCACACAAATGAGCAGTTCTTC
CASSKTGTSGSRHTNEQFF
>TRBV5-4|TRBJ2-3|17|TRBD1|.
TGTGCCAGCAGCTTGGGTGGGACAGGGGGCAGCACAGATACGCAGTATTTT
CASSLGGTGGSTDTQYF
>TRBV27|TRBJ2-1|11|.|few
TGTGCCAGCAGTTTTGGCAATGAGCAGTTCTTC
CASSFGNEQFF
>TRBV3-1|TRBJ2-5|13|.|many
TGTGCCAGCAGCCCTACAGAGGAAGAGACCCAGTACTTC
CASSPTEEETQYF
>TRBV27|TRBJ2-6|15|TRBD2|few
TGTGCCAGCAGCCCGGGGGGTCCCGGGGCCAACGTCCTGACTTTC
CASSPGGPGANVLTF
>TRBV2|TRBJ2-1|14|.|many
TGTGCCAGCGAACTATCGAGCTCCTACAATGAGCAGTTCTTC
CASELSSSYNEQFF
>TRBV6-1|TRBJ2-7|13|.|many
TGTGCCAGCTCAAAAGTGGACTCCTACGAGCAGTACTTC
CASSKVDSYEQYF
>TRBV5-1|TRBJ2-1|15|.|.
TGCGCCAGCAGCTTCGACAGAAGGGCCCAGAATGAGCAGTTCTTC
CASSFDRRAQNEQFF
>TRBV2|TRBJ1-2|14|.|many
TGTGCCAGCACCCTGACCCGGGGGACTTATGGCTACACCTTC
CASTLTRGTYGYTF
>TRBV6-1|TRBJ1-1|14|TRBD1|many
TGTGCCAGCAGGCCACCCCGACAGGGGACTGAAGCTTTCTTT
CASRPPRQGTEAFF
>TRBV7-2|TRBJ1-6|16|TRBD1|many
TGTGCCAGCAGCCCCGGGACAGGGGCAGGTAATTCACCCCTCCACTTT
CASSPGTGAGNSPLHF
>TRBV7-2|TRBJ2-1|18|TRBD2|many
TGTGCCAGCAGCCTTACTGGGTTGGGGAGGGCCACTAGGAATGAGCAGTTCTTC
CASSLTGLGRATRNEQFF
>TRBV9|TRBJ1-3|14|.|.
TGTGCCAGCAGCGTTAGGAGCTCTGGAAACACCATATATTTT
CASSVRSSGNTIYF
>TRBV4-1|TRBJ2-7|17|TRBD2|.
TGCGCCAGCAGCCAAATCGGGAGGGCCCGTAGATCCTACGAGCAGTACTTC
CASSQIGRARRSYEQYF
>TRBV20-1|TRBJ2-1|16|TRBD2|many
TGCAGTGCTAGATCGGGACTAGCGGGAGGATACAATGAGCAGTTCTTC
CSARSGLAGGYNEQFF
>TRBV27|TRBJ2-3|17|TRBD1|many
TGTGCCAGCAGTCCCCGGACAGGTTTCGGGAGCACAGATACGCAGTATTTT
CASSPRTGFGSTDTQYF
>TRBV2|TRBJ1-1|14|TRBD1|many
TGTGCCAGCAGGGACTCACAGGGGGCGCCTGAAGCTTTCTTT
CASRDSQGAPEAFF
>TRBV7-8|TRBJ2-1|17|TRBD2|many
TGTGCCAGCAGCTTAGCGGGACTAGCGGGAGGAGACAATGAGCAGTTCTTC
CASSLAGLAGGDNEQFF
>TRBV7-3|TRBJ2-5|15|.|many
TGTGCCAGCAGCTTAGGAAGGCCCGGGCAAGAGACCCAGTACTTC
CASSLGRPGQETQYF
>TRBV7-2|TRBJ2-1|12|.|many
TGTGCCAGCAGCTTAGCGAGGTATGAGCAGTTCTTC
CASSLARYEQFF
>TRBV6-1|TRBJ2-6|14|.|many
TGTGCCAGCAGTCGAAGCTCTGGGGCCAACGTCCTGACTTTC
CASSRSSGANVLTF
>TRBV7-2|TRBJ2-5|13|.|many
TGTGCCAGCAGCAATCTCCTAGCGGAGACCCAGTACTTC
CASSNLLAETQYF
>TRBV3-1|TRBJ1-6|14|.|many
TGTGCCAGCAGCCAAGGGTGGGGGGAATCACCCCTCCACTTT
CASSQGWGESPLHF
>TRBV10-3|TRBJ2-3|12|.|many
TGTGCCATCAGTGAAGCGCCAGATACGCAGTATTTT
CAISEAPDTQYF
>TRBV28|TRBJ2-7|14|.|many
TGTGCCAGCCTTCAGGAAGCCAGGCCCTACGAGCAGTACTTC
CASLQEARPYEQYF
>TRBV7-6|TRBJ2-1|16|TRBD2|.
TGTGCCAGCAGCAAGGGACTAGCGGGAGGGCCCGGTGTTGGGTTCTTC
CASSKGLAGGPGVGFF
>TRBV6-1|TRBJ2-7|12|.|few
TGTGCCAGCAGTCTGAGTCTCTCCGAGCAGTACTTC
CASSLSLSEQYF
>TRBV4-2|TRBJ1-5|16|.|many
TGTGCCAGCAGCCAAGATGTGGCTGAGACGTGGCAGCCCCAGCATTTT
CASSQDVAETWQPQHF
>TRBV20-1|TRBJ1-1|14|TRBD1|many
TGCAGTGCTGATAGGGGACAGGGGAACACTGAAGCTTTCTTT
CSADRGQGNTEAFF
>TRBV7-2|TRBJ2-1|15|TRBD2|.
TGTGCCAGCAGCCCAGCTAGCGGGAGGGGCAATGAGCAGTTCTTC
CASSPASGRGNEQFF
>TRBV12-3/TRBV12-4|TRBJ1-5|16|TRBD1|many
TGTGCCAGCAGTTCAGGAAGACAGGGTCTAAGTCAGCCCCAGCATTTT
CASSSGRQGLSQPQHF
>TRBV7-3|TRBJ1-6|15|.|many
TGTGCCAGCAGCTCAACCGGACATAGTAACTCACCCCTCCACTTT
CASSSTGHSNSPLHF
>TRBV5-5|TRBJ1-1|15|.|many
TGTGCCAGCAGCTTGGGTTTGGGGCCTTCCACTGAAGCTTTCTTT
CASSLGLGPSTEAFF
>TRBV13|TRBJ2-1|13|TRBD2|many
TGTGCCAGCAGCGCCCTTACTAGCGGTGAGCAGTTCTTC
CASSALTSGEQFF
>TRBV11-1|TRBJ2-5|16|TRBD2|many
TGTGCCAGCAGCTCGGGACTAGCGGGGGGTTCGGAGACCCAGTACTTC
CASSSGLAGGSETQYF
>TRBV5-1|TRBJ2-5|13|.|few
TGCGCCAGCAGCTTTTCGGGCGGGGAGACCCAGTACTTC
CASSFSGGETQYF
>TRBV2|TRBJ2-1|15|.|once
TGTGCCAGCAGCTTGGGGGGGACAGCCTACAATGAGCAGTTCTTC
CASSLGGTAYNEQFF
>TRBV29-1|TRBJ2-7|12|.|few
TGCAGCGTGGGGACGACGGCCTACGAGCAGTACTTC
CSVGTTAYEQYF